These 20 T cell receptor beta chains were all obtained from the same sample, sequenced in a study of persistence of HIV-infected CD4 T cells. This was the immunoSEQ version 4 assay in survey mode. Produced via immunoSEQ multiplex PCR; TCRdb's table is partial and in-frame only. The sample records roughly 34,000 clones, roughly 82% being singletons. Cells were stimulated with CMV-infected fibroblast lysates at 8 to 10 ug/mL. CD40L-negative CD69-negative CD45RO-high memory CD4+ T cells were sorted as populations depleted of antigen-responding cells. These receptors lack a known antigen. The sample in question was CD4+ T cells sorted from PBMCs after approximately 20-hour stimulation, obtained from a patient who received antiretroviral therapy. Receptors were obtained from an adult woman with HIV who was CMV-seropositive.

V gene TRBV11-3 combines with J gene TRBJ2-5; TRBD2 might be the D (6 bases). In germline, CDR1 is SGHNT, CDR2 YENEEA. Trimming stripped 1 base from V and 1 base from J, with 7 bases between. This CDR3 has 14 residues. The CDR3 region is CASSLGGTQETQYF. In DNA, the CDR3 is TGTGCCAGCAGCTTAGGCGGGACCCAAGAGACCCAGTACTTC.

The chain uses TRBV6-1 and TRBJ1-3; D gene uncertain. This CDR3 contains 16 residues. The V end lost 2 bases, the J end lost 2 bases, and 13 bases lay between the germline ends. Germline-derived CDR1 and CDR2 are MNHNS and SASEGT. CDR3 sequence (DNA): TGTGCCAGCAGTGAACGAAAGGGAGCGCCTGGAAACACCATATATTTT. This sequence encodes CASSERKGAPGNTIYF.

This chain connects TRBV29-1 to TRBJ1-2; possibly TRBD1 for D (6 bases). CDR3 length equals 13 residues. Per the germline V gene, CDR1 is SQVTM and CDR2 is ANQGSEA. The germline V and J ends were trimmed by 4 bases and 8 bases, with 17 bases remaining between them. The CDR3 loop reads CSVAEQGPKGYTF. CDR3 sequence (DNA): TGCAGCGTTGCCGAACAGGGCCCTAAGGGCTACACCTTC.

The chain links TRBV24-1 to TRBJ2-5; maybe TRBD2 (6 bases). The CDR3 extends over 15 amino acids. Trimming removed 4 bases at V and 3 bases at J, with 14 bases between. Germline CDR1 KGHDR, CDR2 SFDVKD. CDR3 nucleotides: TGTGCCACCAGTGACACTCTGGGGGGAGAAGAGACCCAGTACTTC. It encodes CATSDTLGGEETQYF.

This clone has just a few counts. The rearrangement links TRBV7-8 to TRBJ2-5; D may match TRBD1 or TRBD2 (5 bases each). V shed 5 bases and J shed 7 bases, with 20 bases lying between them. Germline loops: CDR1 SGHVS, CDR2 FQNEAQ. This CDR3 contains 15 residues. The DNA of the CDR3 is TGTGCCAGCAGCGCCGGCAGGATCGGGGCAGGGACCCAGTACTTC. It codes for CASSAGRIGAGTQYF. The variable domain in full, completed from reference TRBV7-8 and TRBJ2-5, reads GAGVSQSPRYKVAKRGQDVALRCDPISGHVSLFWYQQALGQGPEFLTYFQNEAQLDKSGLPSDRFFAERPEGSVSTLKIQRTQQEDSAVYLCASSAGRIGAGTQYFGPGTRLLVL.

The chain has TRBV27 and TRBJ2-1; TRBD2 agrees at 7 bases. Trimming cost V 4 bases and J 4 bases; bases outside gene matches: 4. The CDR3 has 14 amino acids. Germline V gene data show CDR1 as MNHEY and CDR2 as SMNVEV (reference sequence). The CDR3 nucleotides are TGTGCCAGCAGTTGGGACGGGGGGTACAATGAGCAGTTCTTC. Translated: CASSWDGGYNEQFF.

This clone was counted once. V usage is TRBV9 and J usage is TRBJ2-3, with a possible D match to TRBD1 (6 bases). This CDR3 is built from 13 residues. Germline V gene sequence: CDR1 SGDLS, CDR2 YYNGEE. V was pared by 3 bases and J by 4 bases, with 9 bases between. CDR3 DNA: TGTGCCAGCAGCGGGGGGCGATCAGATACGCAGTATTTT. Translated, it gives CASSGGRSDTQYF. The whole variable domain, filled in from reference TRBV9 and TRBJ2-3, reads DSGVTQTPKHLITATGQRVTLRCSPRSGDLSVYWYQQSLDQGLQFLIQYYNGEERAKGNILERFSAQQFPDLHSELNLSSLELGDSALYFCASSGGRSDTQYFGPGTRLTVL.

The chain links TRBV5-4 to TRBJ1-1, with D tentatively TRBD1 (6 bases). Germline loops: CDR1 SGHNT, CDR2 YYREEE (reference sequence). The CDR3 spans 14 residues. V gave up 1 base and J gave up 10 bases, with 17 bases separating them. CDR3 protein: CASSLPRQEGRAFF. The CDR3 DNA sequence: TGTGCCAGCAGCTTGCCCAGACAGGAGGGTAGAGCTTTCTTT.

This chain connects TRBV6-2 or TRBV6-3 to TRBJ2-5; 8 bases are a match to TRBD2. The CDR3 runs 15 residues. The germline V gene encodes CDR1 MNHEY and CDR2 SVGEGT. The ends lost 4 bases at V and 1 base at J; junction bases unmatched: 5. In nucleotides, the CDR3 is TGTGCCAGCAGTTCCGGGACTAGTTCCCAAGAGACCCAGTACTTC. Translation gives CASSSGTSSQETQYF.

The rearrangement joins TRBV7-2 to TRBJ1-1, with 8 nucleotides matching TRBD1. The CDR3 spans 14 residues. V lost 5 bases to trimming and J lost 7 bases; unmatched junction nucleotides: 9. Germline values: CDR1 SGHTA, CDR2 FQGNSA. CDR3 protein: CASSRPGQGGEAFF. The CDR3 region has the DNA TGTGCCAGCAGCCGGCCTGGACAGGGCGGTGAAGCTTTCTTT.

Details on this clone: The junction and the germline gene differ at one end; a read error may be behind it. The chain joins TRBV5-1 to TRBJ2-5; no firm D call. This CDR3 is built from 13 residues. Germline CDR1 and CDR2: SGHRS and YFSETQ. The CDR3 region is CASSLDPQRLVHF. In DNA, the CDR3 is TGCGCCAGCAGCTTGGATCCTCAGCGCCTTGTTCACTTC.

This rearrangement joins TRBV3-1 (or the pseudogene TRBV3-2) to TRBJ2-2; D perhaps matches TRBD2 (6 bases). The length of the CDR3 is 16 residues. The V end was cut by 1 base, the J end by 4 bases, with 13 bases between. The germline V gene encodes CDR1 LGHDT and CDR2 YNNKEL (reference sequence). CDR3 coding DNA: TGTGCCAGCAGCCAAGGGAGGGGTCAAACCACCGGGGAGCTGTTTTTT. Translating it yields CASSQGRGQTTGELFF.

This sequence joins TRBV5-8 and TRBJ2-5, with D possibly being TRBD1 or TRBD2 (5 bases each). Per the germline V gene, CDR1 is SGHTS and CDR2 is YDEGEE. The V gene lost 0 bases and the J gene lost 2 bases, with 14 bases spanning the gap. The CDR3 has 16 amino acids. DNA for the CDR3: TGTGCCAGCAGCTTGGGGGTGGACATAGCGCAAGAGACCCAGTACTTC. Its protein is CASSLGVDIAQETQYF.

J is TRBJ1-1 and V is TRBV6-1, with D possibly TRBD1 on 5 matching bases. Germline CDR1 MNHNS, CDR2 SASEGT. CDR3 length: 14 residues. V was clipped by 1 base and J by 7 bases, with 13 bases between them. In DNA form, the CDR3 reads TGTGCCAGCAGTGAAGAAATGGGGGGAGGTGAAGCTTTCTTT. Translation gives CASSEEMGGGEAFF.

This clone was counted between two and nine times. The chain uses TRBV29-1 and TRBJ2-2, with unresolved D. The germline V gene has CDR1 SQVTM and CDR2 ANQGSEA. Between the trimmed V and J ends, which lost 4 bases and 1 base, there was a span of 7 bases. The CDR3 is 13 amino acids. CDR3 region: CSVGTRNTGELFF. CDR3 nucleotides: TGCAGCGTTGGAACAAGGAACACCGGGGAGCTGTTTTTT.

This sequence joins TRBV14 and TRBJ1-6; D is uncertain. Germline CDR1 and CDR2: SGHDN and FVKESK. This CDR3 has 18 residues. The V gene lost 3 bases and the J gene lost 7 bases, with 22 bases spanning the gap. CDR3 sequence (DNA): TGTGCCAGCAGCCATCTCTCAAGAGGGATACAGTTCAATTCACCCCTCCACTTT. Translation gives CASSHLSRGIQFNSPLHF.

This clone came up a few times. The J gene is TRBJ2-1, the V gene TRBV10-1; TRBD2 matches at 13 bases. The CDR3 covers 16 residues. V lost 6 bases and J lost 9; bases outside the gene matches: 11. The V gene's germline CDR1 is WNHNN and CDR2 SYGVQD (reference sequence). The CDR3 loop is CASSRGWTSGSSEQFF. The CDR3 region has the DNA TGCGCCAGCAGCAGAGGGTGGACTAGCGGGAGTAGTGAGCAGTTCTTC.

V gene TRBV6-2 or TRBV6-3 combines with J gene TRBJ1-1; 7 nucleotides agree with TRBD1. Germline trimming cut 6 bases from V and 0 bases from J; bases unmatched to any gene: 13. The germline gives CDR1 MNHEY, CDR2 SVGEGT. There are 17 residues in the CDR3. The CDR3 loop reads CASSQRTGSYMNTEAFF. The DNA for the CDR3 is TGTGCCAGCAGCCAGCGGACAGGTTCTTACATGAACACTGAAGCTTTCTTT.

This rearrangement joins TRBV7-9 to TRBJ2-7; 12 bases are shared with TRBD1. The V gene's germline CDR1 is SEHNR and CDR2 FQNEAQ (reference sequence). CDR3 length: 16 residues. V lost 3 bases, J lost 3 bases, and 6 bases stayed unmatched. CDR3 coding DNA: TGTGCCAGCAGCTTGGGACAGGGGGCGGCTAACTACGAGCAGTACTTC. Translation gives CASSLGQGAANYEQYF.

V usage is TRBV25-1 and J usage is TRBJ1-2; D is undetermined. In germline, CDR1 is MGHDK, CDR2 SYGVNS. V gave up 4 bases and J gave up 8 bases, with 20 bases separating them. The CDR3 is made up of 15 amino acids. CDR3 in amino acids: CASSALAVGQGGYTF. The CDR3 nucleotides read TGTGCCAGCAGTGCCTTAGCCGTGGGTCAAGGAGGCTACACCTTC.